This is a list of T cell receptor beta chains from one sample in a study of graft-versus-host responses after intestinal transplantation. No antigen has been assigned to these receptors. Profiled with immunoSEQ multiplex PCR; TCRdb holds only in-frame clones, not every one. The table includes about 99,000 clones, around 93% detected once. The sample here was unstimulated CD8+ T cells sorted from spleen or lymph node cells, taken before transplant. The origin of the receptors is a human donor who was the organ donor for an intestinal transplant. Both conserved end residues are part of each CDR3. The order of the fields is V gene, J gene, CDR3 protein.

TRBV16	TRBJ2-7	CARSPGGQSSYEQYF
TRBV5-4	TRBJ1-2	CASSHLGGDGYTF
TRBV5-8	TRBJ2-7	CASSLVTLSGGGANF
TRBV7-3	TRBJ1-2	CASSGGQGGGYTF
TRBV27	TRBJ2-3	CASSSGLAGGGTDTQYF
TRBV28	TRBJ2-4	CASSLKRAKNIQYF
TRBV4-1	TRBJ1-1	CASSQGQGGTEAFF
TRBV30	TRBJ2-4	CAWDRGTSKNIQYF
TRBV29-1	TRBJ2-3	CSVNTEIYSGSLTDTQYF
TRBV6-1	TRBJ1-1	CATRGGGAEAFF
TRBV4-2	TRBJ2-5	CASSQDGVTLRVDQETQYF
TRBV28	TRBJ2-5	CASSLGLSGSEETQYF
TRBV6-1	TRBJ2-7	CASSVDRGLSYEQYF
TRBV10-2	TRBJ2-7	CASSEPLSGLNDEQYF
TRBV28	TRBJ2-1	CASSFWRLAGYFSYNEQFF
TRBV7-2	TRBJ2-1	CASSLGGGPYNEQFF
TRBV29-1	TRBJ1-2	CSVPTGQKNYGYTF
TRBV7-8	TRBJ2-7	CASSDGQEAYEQYF
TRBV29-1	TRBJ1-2	CSVDRDYGYTF
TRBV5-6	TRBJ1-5	CASSLGQGGQPQHF
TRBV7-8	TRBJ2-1	CASSLTNLYNEQFF
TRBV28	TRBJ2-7	CASRASQRPTYEQYF
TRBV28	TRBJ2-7	CASSFQGMGYEQYF
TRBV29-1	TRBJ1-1	CSVVTGEAFF
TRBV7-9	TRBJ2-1	CASSSNSHRAGANEQFF
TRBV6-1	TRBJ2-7	CASSEVGIDRGFTYEQYF
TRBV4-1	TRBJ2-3	CASSLNWGGTDTQYF